Listed below are T cell receptor beta chains from one sample, sequenced in a study of T cells after yellow fever vaccination. Using its own MiXCR run on the 5' RACE reads, TCRdb lists one record per CDR3 protein. The sample includes 200,000 to 300,000 distinct CDR3 sequences, 13% of them seen just once. The starting material was CD4+ T cells sorted from PBMCs, obtained 45 days after the yellow fever booster vaccination. The origin of the receptors is a man aged 25 to 40 who received the YFV17D yellow fever vaccine. Each CDR3 is given with its conserved first and last residue. Each record gives: clone size, V gene, D gene, J gene, CDR3 DNA, CDR3 protein. The D gene is left open where the match is weak. Size is stated for part of the rows, as once, few or many counts, or as a class when the clone is expanded.

abundance: NA
v_gene: TRBV20-1
d_gene: TRBD1
j_gene: TRBJ2-7
CDR3nt: TGCAGGGCGGCAGGGGGTCTCTACGAGCAGTACTTC
CDR3aa: CRAAGGLYEQYF

abundance: NA
v_gene: TRBV4-1
d_gene: NA
j_gene: TRBJ2-3
CDR3nt: TGCGCCAGCAGCCAAGTTCTCGGGGCTACGCAGTATTTT
CDR3aa: CASSQVLGATQYF

abundance: few
v_gene: TRBV6-1
d_gene: NA
j_gene: TRBJ2-7
CDR3nt: TGTGCCAGCCTGGAGAGGGGGTTAAACGAGCAGTACTTC
CDR3aa: CASLERGLNEQYF

abundance: few
v_gene: TRBV12-3/TRBV12-4
d_gene: NA
j_gene: TRBJ2-7
CDR3nt: TGTGCCAGCACCTTCAGGGGGGTCAGCTCCTACGAGCAGTACTTC
CDR3aa: CASTFRGVSSYEQYF

abundance: NA
v_gene: TRBV7-2
d_gene: NA
j_gene: TRBJ2-7
CDR3nt: TGTGCCAGCAGTCCAGTAGCCGGGTTCTCCTACGAGCAGTACTTC
CDR3aa: CASSPVAGFSYEQYF

abundance: few
v_gene: TRBV12-3/TRBV12-4
d_gene: NA
j_gene: TRBJ2-5
CDR3nt: TGTGCCAGCAGTTTAGTGGCGATCCAAGAGACCCAGTACTTC
CDR3aa: CASSLVAIQETQYF

abundance: few
v_gene: TRBV12-3/TRBV12-4
d_gene: NA
j_gene: TRBJ2-7
CDR3nt: TGTGCCAGCAGTTTATTTGTCGAGCAGTACTTC
CDR3aa: CASSLFVEQYF

abundance: NA
v_gene: TRBV11-2
d_gene: TRBD1
j_gene: TRBJ2-1
CDR3nt: TGTGCCAGCAAGAGTAAGACCGGGACAGCCAATGAGCAGTTCTTC
CDR3aa: CASKSKTGTANEQFF

abundance: NA
v_gene: TRBV20-1
d_gene: TRBD2
j_gene: TRBJ2-1
CDR3nt: TGCAGTGCTAGAGACCAGGGGCCGGGACTAGCGGCCGGGGTTGGGTTCTTC
CDR3aa: CSARDQGPGLAAGVGFF

abundance: few
v_gene: TRBV7-8
d_gene: NA
j_gene: TRBJ1-3
CDR3nt: TGTGCCAGCAGCTCAGGTTACACCATATATTTT
CDR3aa: CASSSGYTIYF

abundance: few
v_gene: TRBV21-1
d_gene: NA
j_gene: TRBJ1-5
CDR3nt: TGTGCCAGCAGCAAAGCGCGGGTCGAGCATTTT
CDR3aa: CASSKARVEHF

abundance: NA
v_gene: TRBV27
d_gene: NA
j_gene: TRBJ2-3
CDR3nt: TGTGCCAGCAGTTTTACGGTGTCAGATACGCAGTATTTT
CDR3aa: CASSFTVSDTQYF

abundance: NA
v_gene: TRBV20-1
d_gene: NA
j_gene: TRBJ2-1
CDR3nt: TGCAGTGCATTCCCCCACAGTGGGTTCTTC
CDR3aa: CSAFPHSGFF

abundance: NA
v_gene: TRBV18
d_gene: TRBD2
j_gene: TRBJ2-5
CDR3nt: TGTGCCAGCTCACCTCAAGCGGGAGTAGAGACCCAGTACTTC
CDR3aa: CASSPQAGVETQYF

abundance: NA
v_gene: TRBV15
d_gene: NA
j_gene: TRBJ2-5
CDR3nt: TGTGCCACCAGCAGAGTAAGGCACCCCCAAGAGACCCAGTACTTC
CDR3aa: CATSRVRHPQETQYF

abundance: NA
v_gene: TRBV6-2/TRBV6-3
d_gene: NA
j_gene: TRBJ2-1
CDR3nt: TGTGCCAGCAGTTACCCCCTCGGACTCTCCTACAATGAGCAGTTCTTC
CDR3aa: CASSYPLGLSYNEQFF

abundance: many
v_gene: TRBV6-2/TRBV6-3
d_gene: NA
j_gene: TRBJ2-3
CDR3nt: TGTGCCAGCACCGTTACATACAACACAGATACGCAGTATTTT
CDR3aa: CASTVTYNTDTQYF

abundance: NA
v_gene: TRBV5-5
d_gene: TRBD2
j_gene: TRBJ2-1
CDR3nt: TGTGCCAGCAGCTTGGAACTAGCGGGGTACAATGAGCAGTTCTTC
CDR3aa: CASSLELAGYNEQFF

abundance: NA
v_gene: TRBV11-2
d_gene: TRBD2
j_gene: TRBJ2-1
CDR3nt: TGTGCCAGCAGCCCGGGTAGCGGGAGGGCCATTGAGCAGTTCTTC
CDR3aa: CASSPGSGRAIEQFF

abundance: NA
v_gene: TRBV6-2/TRBV6-3
d_gene: NA
j_gene: TRBJ2-7
CDR3nt: TGTGCCAGCAGTAAAGGGACCTCTCCCAAGCAGTACTTC
CDR3aa: CASSKGTSPKQYF

abundance: NA
v_gene: TRBV18
d_gene: TRBD2
j_gene: TRBJ2-5
CDR3nt: TGTGCCAGCTCACGGCGGGAGGGAGGACGAGAGACCCAGTACTTC
CDR3aa: CASSRREGGRETQYF

abundance: NA
v_gene: TRBV20-1
d_gene: NA
j_gene: TRBJ2-7
CDR3nt: TGCAGTGCGTCGCGATCGGGAATGGGTGCGGAGCAGTACTTC
CDR3aa: CSASRSGMGAEQYF

abundance: NA
v_gene: TRBV20-1
d_gene: TRBD2
j_gene: TRBJ2-3
CDR3nt: TGCAGTGCTAGAGATTGGACTAGCGGGGCAGATACGCAGTATTTT
CDR3aa: CSARDWTSGADTQYF

abundance: NA
v_gene: TRBV15
d_gene: NA
j_gene: TRBJ2-1
CDR3nt: TGTGCCACCAGCAGAGTAGGCGGGGATGCTGGGGGTCGGCAGTTCTTC
CDR3aa: CATSRVGGDAGGRQFF

abundance: NA
v_gene: TRBV5-1
d_gene: TRBD2
j_gene: TRBJ2-1
CDR3nt: TGCGCCAGCAGCTTAGTAGCGGGAGGGGGAGAGCAGTTCTTC
CDR3aa: CASSLVAGGGEQFF

abundance: NA
v_gene: TRBV15
d_gene: NA
j_gene: TRBJ1-2
CDR3nt: TGTGCCACCAGCAGAGACAGTTCCTTGGCAGGCTACACCTTC
CDR3aa: CATSRDSSLAGYTF

abundance: few
v_gene: TRBV5-1
d_gene: NA
j_gene: TRBJ2-3
CDR3nt: TGCGCCAGCGGCGCCAGGCCAGATACGCAGTATTTT
CDR3aa: CASGARPDTQYF

abundance: NA
v_gene: TRBV4-3
d_gene: NA
j_gene: TRBJ2-1
CDR3nt: TGCGCCAGCAGCCAGGATCGTTTGACCTACAATGAGCAGTTCTTC
CDR3aa: CASSQDRLTYNEQFF

abundance: NA
v_gene: TRBV4-3
d_gene: NA
j_gene: TRBJ2-7
CDR3nt: TGCGCCAGCAGCCAAGATCTGGGGACAAAGGGCGAGCAGTACTTC
CDR3aa: CASSQDLGTKGEQYF

abundance: NA
v_gene: TRBV18
d_gene: NA
j_gene: TRBJ2-5
CDR3nt: TGTGCCAGCTCGCCCGGGATCAGCCAAGAGACCCAGTACTTC
CDR3aa: CASSPGISQETQYF

abundance: NA
v_gene: TRBV5-1
d_gene: NA
j_gene: TRBJ2-7
CDR3nt: TGCGCCAGAAGCCCGGCGGGGACCGAGCAGTACTTC
CDR3aa: CARSPAGTEQYF

abundance: few
v_gene: TRBV7-2
d_gene: NA
j_gene: TRBJ2-5
CDR3nt: TGTGCCAGCAGTCCCGAGTTTCGAGTCAAGTACTTC
CDR3aa: CASSPEFRVKYF

abundance: NA
v_gene: TRBV6-1
d_gene: NA
j_gene: TRBJ1-6
CDR3nt: TGTGCCAGCAGTGCGGGAGTTAATTCACCCCTCCACTTT
CDR3aa: CASSAGVNSPLHF

abundance: NA
v_gene: TRBV11-2
d_gene: NA
j_gene: TRBJ2-1
CDR3nt: TGTGCCAGCAGCCAGTGGCCGGGGGAGCAGTTCTTC
CDR3aa: CASSQWPGEQFF

abundance: NA
v_gene: TRBV20-1
d_gene: NA
j_gene: TRBJ1-5
CDR3nt: TGCAGTGCTAGAGTGAAAGCTGGGCCCCAGCATTTT
CDR3aa: CSARVKAGPQHF

abundance: few
v_gene: TRBV18
d_gene: NA
j_gene: TRBJ2-3
CDR3nt: TGTGCCAGCTCTCAAGAGGGGGCAGATACGCAGTATTTT
CDR3aa: CASSQEGADTQYF

abundance: NA
v_gene: TRBV9
d_gene: NA
j_gene: TRBJ2-3
CDR3nt: TGTGCCAGCAGCGTAGGAACGGGGGAGAGGGCCCCATATAATACGCAGTATTTT
CDR3aa: CASSVGTGERAPYNTQYF

abundance: NA
v_gene: TRBV30
d_gene: NA
j_gene: TRBJ2-7
CDR3nt: TGTGCCTGGAGCGACTCCTACGAGCAGTACTTC
CDR3aa: CAWSDSYEQYF

abundance: few
v_gene: TRBV3-1
d_gene: NA
j_gene: TRBJ1-2
CDR3nt: TGTGCCAGCAGCTTGTTATCGACGGACTATGGCTACACCTTC
CDR3aa: CASSLLSTDYGYTF

abundance: few
v_gene: TRBV20-1
d_gene: NA
j_gene: TRBJ2-1
CDR3nt: TGCAGTGCTAGAGTGGCTACTCTGGGTGAGCAGTTCTTC
CDR3aa: CSARVATLGEQFF